A selection of T cell receptor beta chains follows, all from one sample in a study of cytomegalovirus exposure and HLA in healthy donors. TCRdb keeps only in-frame clones here, not all; method: immunoSEQ multiplex PCR. The table lists 100,000 or so clones, approximately 89% of them singletons. Sample: PBMCs. The source is a man aged 25-45 years in good health and CMV-seronegative. The CDR3 runs from the conserved cysteine through the conserved F or W. A D gene is named only where the DNA matches it firmly. Not all rows give a size; the values are once, few, many and, for expanded clones, a class.

j_gene,v_gene,abundance,d_gene,CDR3aa,CDR3nt
TRBJ2-3,TRBV5-1,NA,TRBD1,CASSRGTGRTDTQYF,TGCGCCAGCAGCCGTGGGACAGGACGCACAGATACGCAGTATTTT
TRBJ2-1,TRBV2,NA,TRBD2,CASRQLAGDPVDEQFF,TGTGCCAGCAGGCAACTAGCGGGGGATCCCGTCGATGAGCAGTTCTTC
TRBJ2-7,TRBV5-1,few,TRBD2,CASSLRTSGGVHEQYF,TGCGCCAGCAGCCTAAGGACTAGCGGAGGGGTCCACGAGCAGTACTTC
TRBJ2-1,TRBV29-1,NA,TRBD1,CSVGERDRGAADEQFF,TGCAGCGTTGGCGAACGGGACAGGGGAGCAGCGGATGAGCAGTTCTTC
TRBJ1-1,TRBV30,once,NA,CAWSVQQNTEAFF,TGTGCCTGGAGTGTACAGCAAAACACTGAAGCTTTCTTT
TRBJ1-2,TRBV28,NA,NA,CASSSRTRPWFGYTF,TGTGCCAGCAGTTCCAGAACACGCCCTTGGTTTGGCTACACCTTC
TRBJ2-7,TRBV4-1,NA,NA,CASSQDQGLFQGTPYEQYF,TGCGCCAGCAGCCAAGATCAGGGGCTCTTTCAAGGCACTCCCTACGAGCAGTACTTC
TRBJ1-1,TRBV9,NA,NA,CASSVEGSLQPRGSNKAFF,TGTGCCAGCAGCGTAGAGGGCTCCCTCCAACCTAGGGGAAGTAACAAAGCTTTCTTT
TRBJ2-1,TRBV30,once,NA,CAWTRGPNEQFF,TGTGCCTGGACGCGGGGACCGAATGAGCAGTTCTTC
TRBJ2-1,TRBV6-6,NA,TRBD1,CASAGQGYYNEQFF,TGTGCCAGCGCAGGACAGGGATACTACAATGAGCAGTTCTTC
TRBJ1-4,TRBV10-3,NA,TRBD1,CAISAQQGADEKLFF,TGTGCCATCAGTGCCCAACAGGGGGCGGACGAAAAACTGTTTTTT
TRBJ1-5,TRBV5-5,NA,TRBD1,CASSLRQGASNQPQHF,TGTGCCAGCAGCCTTCGACAGGGGGCGAGCAATCAGCCCCAGCATTTT
TRBJ1-2,TRBV5-1,NA,TRBD1,CASSLGQGSSANYGYTF,TGCGCCAGCAGCTTGGGACAGGGGAGTTCGGCTAACTATGGCTACACCTTC
TRBJ1-2,TRBV9,NA,TRBD1,CASSQGQEVYGYTF,TGTGCCAGCAGCCAAGGACAGGAAGTCTATGGCTACACCTTC
TRBJ2-7,TRBV2,NA,NA,CASSAAYEQYF,TGTGCCAGCAGTGCAGCGTACGAGCAGTACTTC
TRBJ2-1,TRBV2,once,TRBD2,CASSDTSGGTNEQFF,TGTGCCAGCAGTGATACTAGCGGGGGGACCAATGAGCAGTTCTTC
TRBJ2-2,TRBV11-3,NA,NA,CASSPGLNTGELFF,TGTGCCAGCAGCCCGGGATTGAACACCGGGGAGCTGTTTTTT
TRBJ2-5,TRBV7-9,NA,NA,CASSDWLWETQYF,TGTGCCAGCAGCGACTGGCTCTGGGAGACCCAGTACTTC
TRBJ2-1,TRBV7-2,once,TRBD1,CASSRQGSSYNEQFF,TGTGCCAGCAGCCGACAGGGGAGCTCCTACAATGAGCAGTTCTTC
TRBJ1-5,TRBV7-2,NA,NA,CASSSGFQPQHF,TGTGCCAGCAGCTCCGGGTTTCAGCCCCAGCATTTT
TRBJ2-2,TRBV5-6,NA,TRBD2,CASARGGVDTGELFF,TGTGCCAGTGCCCGGGGAGGGGTCGACACCGGGGAGCTGTTTTTT
TRBJ2-3,TRBV28,NA,TRBD1,CASSLDRGTDTQYF,TGTGCCAGCAGCTTAGACAGGGGCACAGATACGCAGTATTTT
TRBJ2-7,TRBV27,NA,TRBD2,CASSLSASGRTYEQYF,TGTGCCAGCAGTTTATCGGCTAGCGGGAGAACCTACGAGCAGTACTTC
TRBJ2-1,TRBV1,NA,NA,CTSSQDFELAGNYNEQFF,TGCACCAGCAGCCAAGATTTCGAACTAGCGGGGAACTACAATGAGCAGTTCTTC
TRBJ2-1,TRBV9,NA,TRBD2,CASSLQWGLAGDEQFF,TGTGCCAGCAGCCTCCAGTGGGGACTAGCGGGAGACGAGCAGTTCTTC
TRBJ2-1,TRBV5-8,NA,NA,CASSLEWRATSSYNEQFF,TGTGCCAGCAGCTTGGAGTGGAGGGCTACCAGCTCCTACAATGAGCAGTTCTTC
TRBJ1-1,TRBV10-2,few,NA,CASSESIGSNTEAFF,TGCGCCAGCAGTGAGTCGATCGGTTCTAACACTGAAGCTTTCTTT
TRBJ1-5,TRBV6-1,NA,NA,CASTMQGTWNQPQHF,TGTGCCAGCACGATGCAGGGAACTTGGAATCAGCCCCAGCATTTT
TRBJ1-6,TRBV19,NA,NA,CASHSYNSPLHF,TGTGCCAGTCACTCCTATAATTCACCCCTCCACTTT
TRBJ2-7,TRBV4-1,NA,NA,CASSQALLYYEQYF,TGCGCCAGCAGCCAAGCTCTCTTGTACTACGAGCAGTACTTC
TRBJ2-7,TRBV5-3,NA,TRBD2,CARSPSAGDYIFYEQYF,TGTGCCAGAAGCCCGTCGGCGGGAGACTACATTTTCTACGAGCAGTACTTC
TRBJ2-5,TRBV9,NA,NA,CASSVGSKGGETQYF,TGTGCCAGCAGCGTAGGATCCAAAGGCGGGGAGACCCAGTACTTC
TRBJ1-2,TRBV27,NA,NA,CASRYAGEYSYGYTF,TGTGCCAGCAGATACGCAGGGGAATATTCCTATGGCTACACCTTC
TRBJ2-3,TRBV6-1,NA,NA,CASSGGGLGKDTQYF,TGTGCCAGCAGTGGGGGCGGTCTAGGTAAAGATACGCAGTATTTT
TRBJ2-7,TRBV9,NA,TRBD1,CASSADRSSEQYF,TGTGCCAGCAGCGCGGACAGGAGCTCCGAGCAGTACTTC
TRBJ2-1,TRBV7-8,NA,NA,CASSPPYQVYNNEQFF,TGTGCCAGCAGCCCGCCCTACCAGGTCTACAACAATGAGCAGTTCTTC
TRBJ1-3,TRBV18,NA,NA,CASSRGPVSGNTIYF,TGTGCCAGCTCACGGGGCCCAGTCTCTGGAAACACCATATATTTT
TRBJ1-4,TRBV25-1,NA,NA,CASSVPGSEKLFF,TGTGCCAGCAGTGTGCCGGGGAGTGAAAAACTGTTTTTT
TRBJ2-7,TRBV5-6,NA,TRBD2,CASSQKGPLDGGDEQYF,TGTGCCAGCAGCCAAAAGGGACCCCTTGACGGGGGGGACGAGCAGTACTTC
TRBJ2-1,TRBV25-1,NA,NA,CASSELLGVGGDEQFF,TGTGCCAGCAGTGAATTGTTAGGAGTTGGTGGCGATGAGCAGTTCTTC
TRBJ2-7,TRBV5-1,NA,TRBD1,CASSRGQGNIPYEQYF,TGCGCCAGCAGCAGGGGACAGGGGAACATTCCCTACGAGCAGTACTTC
TRBJ2-3,TRBV27,NA,TRBD1,CASSLTPGTGALRGTDTQYF,TGTGCCAGCAGTTTAACCCCCGGGACAGGGGCCCTCCGGGGTACAGATACGCAGTATTTT
TRBJ1-1,TRBV6-1,NA,NA,CASSMGHNMNTEAFF,TGTGCCAGCAGTATGGGACACAACATGAACACTGAAGCTTTCTTT
TRBJ1-5,TRBV5-5,once,NA,CASSLDGQEFQPQHF,TGTGCCAGCAGCTTGGACGGACAAGAGTTTCAGCCCCAGCATTTT
TRBJ2-5,TRBV10-3,NA,NA,CAISERQASGETQYF,TGTGCCATCAGTGAAAGACAGGCGTCCGGGGAGACCCAGTACTTC
TRBJ2-3,TRBV19,NA,TRBD2,CASRTSGGVGTDTQYF,TGTGCCAGTCGGACTAGCGGGGGGGTCGGCACAGATACGCAGTATTTT
TRBJ1-5,TRBV27,NA,TRBD1,CASSFNRGLQPQHF,TGTGCCAGCAGTTTCAACAGGGGCCTTCAGCCCCAGCATTTT
TRBJ2-4,TRBV6-1,NA,NA,CASSEVMTLGKNIQYF,TGTGCCAGCAGTGAGGTTATGACCCTAGGCAAAAACATTCAGTACTTC
TRBJ2-7,TRBV28,NA,NA,CASSSVYEQYF,TGTGCCAGCAGTTCTGTCTACGAGCAGTACTTC
TRBJ1-4,TRBV9,once,NA,CASGGAEGKLFF,TGTGCCAGCGGGGGGGCGGAGGGAAAACTGTTTTTT
TRBJ2-3,TRBV29-1,NA,NA,CSVEGGATTDTQYF,TGCAGCGTTGAAGGCGGGGCGACCACAGATACGCAGTATTTT
TRBJ2-7,TRBV5-4,NA,TRBD2,CASSYRTSGNYEQYF,TGTGCCAGCAGCTACCGGACTAGCGGGAACTACGAGCAGTACTTC
TRBJ2-7,TRBV29-1,NA,NA,CSVAQGLSDEQYF,TGCAGCGTCGCCCAGGGACTTTCTGACGAGCAGTACTTC
TRBJ1-5,TRBV4-1,NA,NA,CASSRTTGTHQPQHF,TGCGCCAGCAGCCGGACAACAGGGACCCATCAGCCCCAGCATTTT
TRBJ2-5,TRBV29-1,NA,TRBD2,CSVETLRGTSGSLGETQYF,TGCAGCGTTGAAACCCTCCGGGGGACTAGCGGGAGTTTAGGGGAGACCCAGTACTTC
TRBJ1-4,TRBV5-4,NA,NA,CASSSLGTSEKLFF,TGTGCCAGCAGCTCACTCGGGACATCCGAAAAACTGTTTTTT